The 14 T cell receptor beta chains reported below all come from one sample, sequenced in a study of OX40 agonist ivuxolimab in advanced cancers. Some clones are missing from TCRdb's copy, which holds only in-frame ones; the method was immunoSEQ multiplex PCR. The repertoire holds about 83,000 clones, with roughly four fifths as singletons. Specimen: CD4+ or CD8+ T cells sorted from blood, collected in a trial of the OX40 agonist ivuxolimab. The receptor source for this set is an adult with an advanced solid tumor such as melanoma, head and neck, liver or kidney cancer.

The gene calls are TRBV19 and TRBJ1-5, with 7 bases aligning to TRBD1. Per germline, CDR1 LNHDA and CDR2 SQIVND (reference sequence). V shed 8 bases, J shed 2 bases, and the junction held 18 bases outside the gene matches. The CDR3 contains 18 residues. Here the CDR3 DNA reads TGTGCCAGTCGGCCCCCGGGACAGAGACTAGCCGGCAATCAGCCCCAGCATTTT. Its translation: CASRPPGQRLAGNQPQHF.

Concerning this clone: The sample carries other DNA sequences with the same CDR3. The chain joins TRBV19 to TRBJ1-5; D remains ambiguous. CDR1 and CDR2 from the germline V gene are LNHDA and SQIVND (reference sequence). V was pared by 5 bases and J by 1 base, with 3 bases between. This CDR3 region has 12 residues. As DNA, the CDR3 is TGTGCCAGTAGTGGGAGCAATCAGCCCCAGCATTTT. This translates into CASSGSNQPQHF. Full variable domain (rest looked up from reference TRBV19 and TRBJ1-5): DGGITQSPKYLFRKEGQNVTLSCEQNLNHDAMYWYRQDPGQGLRLIYYSQIVNDFQKGDIAEGYSVSREKKESFPLTVTSAQKNPTAFYLCASSGSNQPQHFGDGTRLSIL.

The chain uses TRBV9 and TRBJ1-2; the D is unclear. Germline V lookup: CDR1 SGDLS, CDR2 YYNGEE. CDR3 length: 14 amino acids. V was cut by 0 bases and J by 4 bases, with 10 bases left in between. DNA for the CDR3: TGTGCCAGCAGCGTAGTAGGCAGTGCCTATGGCTACACCTTC. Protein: CASSVVGSAYGYTF.

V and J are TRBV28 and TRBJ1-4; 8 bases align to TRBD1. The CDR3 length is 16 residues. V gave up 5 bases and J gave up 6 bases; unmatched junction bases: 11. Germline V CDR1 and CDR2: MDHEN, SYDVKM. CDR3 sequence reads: CASSPRRQGADEKLFF. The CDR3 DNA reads TGTGCCAGCAGTCCACGGCGCCAGGGGGCAGATGAAAAACTGTTTTTT.

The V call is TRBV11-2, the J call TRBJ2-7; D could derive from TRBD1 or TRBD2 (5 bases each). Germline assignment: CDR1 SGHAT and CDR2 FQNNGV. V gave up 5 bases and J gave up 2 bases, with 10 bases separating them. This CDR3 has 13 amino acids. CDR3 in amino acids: CASSLWGPYEQYF. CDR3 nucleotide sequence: TGTGCCAGCAGCCTGTGGGGACCCTACGAGCAGTACTTC.

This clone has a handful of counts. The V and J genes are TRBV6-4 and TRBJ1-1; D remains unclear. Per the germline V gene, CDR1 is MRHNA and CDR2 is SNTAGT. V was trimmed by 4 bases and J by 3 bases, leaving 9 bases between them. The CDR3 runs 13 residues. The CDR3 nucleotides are TGTGCCAGCAGTGCCGAGGGCGACACTGAAGCTTTCTTT. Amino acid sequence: CASSAEGDTEAFF.

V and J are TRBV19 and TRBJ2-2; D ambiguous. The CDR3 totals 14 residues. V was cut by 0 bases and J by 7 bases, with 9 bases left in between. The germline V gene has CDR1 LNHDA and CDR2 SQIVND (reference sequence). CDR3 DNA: TGTGCCAGTAGTATAGATTCTGGGATCGGGGAGCTGTTTTTT. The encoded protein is CASSIDSGIGELFF.

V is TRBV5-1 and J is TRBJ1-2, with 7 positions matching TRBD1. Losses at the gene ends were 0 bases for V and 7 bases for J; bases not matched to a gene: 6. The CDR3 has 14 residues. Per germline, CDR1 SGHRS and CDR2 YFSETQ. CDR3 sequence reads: CASSLAGGVSGYTF. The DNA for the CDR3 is TGCGCCAGCAGCTTGGCAGGGGGGGTTAGTGGCTACACCTTC.

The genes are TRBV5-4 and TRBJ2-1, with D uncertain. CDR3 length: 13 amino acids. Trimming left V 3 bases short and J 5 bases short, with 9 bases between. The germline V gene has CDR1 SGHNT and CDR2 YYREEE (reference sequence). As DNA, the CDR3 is TGTGCCAGCAGCTCGATAGAGCACAATGAGCAGTTCTTC. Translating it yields CASSSIEHNEQFF. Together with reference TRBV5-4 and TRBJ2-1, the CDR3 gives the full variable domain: ETGVTQSPTHLIKTRGQQVTLRCSSQSGHNTVSWYQQALGQGPQFIFQYYREEENGRGNFPPRFSGLQFPNYSSELNVNALELDDSALYLCASSSIEHNEQFFGPGTRLTVL.

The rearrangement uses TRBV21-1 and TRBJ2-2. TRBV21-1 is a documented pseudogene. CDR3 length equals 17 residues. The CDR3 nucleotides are TGTGCCAGGCGGTTAGGCCGCCGCTTCATAGGACCCGGGGAGCTGTTTTTT. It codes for CARRLGRRFIGPGELFF.

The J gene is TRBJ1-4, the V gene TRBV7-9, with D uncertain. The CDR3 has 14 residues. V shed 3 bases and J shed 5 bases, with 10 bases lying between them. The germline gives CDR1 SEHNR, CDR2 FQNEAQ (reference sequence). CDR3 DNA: TGTGCCAGCAGCTTGTCTAGTGGAAATGAAAAACTGTTTTTT. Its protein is CASSLSSGNEKLFF.

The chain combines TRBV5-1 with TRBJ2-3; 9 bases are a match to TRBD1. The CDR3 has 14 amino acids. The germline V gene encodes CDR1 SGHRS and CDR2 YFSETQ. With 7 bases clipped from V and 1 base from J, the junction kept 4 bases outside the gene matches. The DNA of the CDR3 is TGCGCCAGCGGGACAGGGATAGGCACAGATACGCAGTATTTT. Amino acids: CASGTGIGTDTQYF.

The DNA of the CDR3 is TGTGCCAGCAGTTTATTCTCCATCGGATTAGGGCCGGCTAATGAAAAACTGTTTTTT. This encodes CASSLFSIGLGPANEKLFF. V gene TRBV27 combines with J gene TRBJ1-4; D call uncertain. CDR1 MNHEY and CDR2 SMNVEV come from the germline V gene (reference sequence). CDR3 length: 19 residues. Trimming removed 1 base at V and 3 bases at J, with 21 bases between.

The CDR3 is CARPPGWGLGGELFF. The CDR3 DNA reads TGTGCCAGGCCCCCGGGCTGGGGACTGGGCGGGGAGCTGTTTTTT. The chain joins TRBV19 to TRBJ2-2; tentatively, D is TRBD2 (6 bases). The CDR3 spans 15 residues. V was trimmed by 9 bases and J by 7 bases, leaving 21 bases between them. Germline V gene sequence: CDR1 LNHDA, CDR2 SQIVND (reference sequence).